What follows is one TCR beta chain and its context. It lacks a known antigen. No much larger clone exists at a distance of one base, and base qualities are not known. Systemically healthy Caucasian individuals from Russia, some 36 in total and aged about 6 to 100 years, were included as donors. About 10 milliliters of peripheral blood were collected from each donor into EDTA-treated Vacutainer tubes. PBMCs were isolated by Ficoll-Paque density-gradient centrifugation, with at least 6.5 million obtained per sample. Total RNA was extracted from PBMCs with Trizol reagent, with at least 6 micrograms obtained per sample. For every donor, flow cytometry on a PBMC aliquot measured the percentage of naive CD45RAhigh/CD27high T cells. The sample is drawn from a study of blood T cells in healthy people across ages (dated by TCRdb to between 2014 and 2017). Looking at the study overall: In model experiments, roughly one uniquely barcoded TCR beta cDNA molecule per two T cells was captured by template switching. The study measured age-related changes in TCR beta repertoire diversity using deep sequencing normalized with unique cDNA molecular identifiers. Four age groups were formed from the donors: young (average approximately 15 years), middle-aged (around 41), aged (approximately 60) and long-lived (82). Donors of different ages were randomly distributed across sequencing lanes to avoid experimental bias. Using the same blood draw, the study looked at two additional independent replicas of 1 million unique cDNA reads for two donors, one aged 18 to 30 and the other aged 80 or older.

To prepare the library, 5' RACE was applied. For sequencing, an Illumina HiSeq 2500 was employed. A second about 7 to 12 cycle PCR used a sample-barcoded 5' primer and a J-beta primer mix. A template-switch 5' adaptor carrying 12 random nucleotides introduced a unique molecular identifier onto each TCR beta cDNA molecule. Each sample yielded at least 3 million CDR3-containing paired-end reads. First-strand cDNA was synthesized from all RNA with the Mint cDNA synthesis kit, primed by a TRBC-specific oligonucleotide. After uracil-DNA glycosylase treatment, a first 18-cycle PCR used universal primers M1SS and BC2_uni_R on all cDNA. The study's own analysis went as follows. Normalization of each sample was performed by random selection of 1 million high-quality reads, each carrying a distinct molecular identifier. Instead of being binned into consensus sequences, reads that shared molecular identifiers were thrown out. MiTCR, with a Q25 quality threshold and the strictest error-elimination algorithm, was used for CDR3 identification, clonotype clustering and error correction. A nonparametric unseen species model using Euler transformation provided a lower-bound estimate of total TCR beta diversity. The raw public reads went through TCRdb reprocessing: fastp at Q25, MiXCR clone calling, in-frame beta chains kept. Each CDR3 protein appears once, grouped with its most common genes and DNA. The V and J calls, along with clone size, are taken from TCRdb and not from the paper's own processing. Across this sample there are 650,000 to 900,000 distinct CDR3 sequences, with around 62% seen only once. The ten largest clones add up to 25% to 35% of the sample.

From the cysteine up to the phenylalanine, the CDR3 has a length of 15 residues. Only the CDR3 DNA is retained, 45 bases long and in frame from the first base. From V the trimming removes 3 bases and from J it removes 7 bases, while the gene matches leave 5 bases of the junction unaccounted for. Overall study results and their limits: Total diversity estimates from one million sequenced T cells were considered lower bounds and underestimates. Observed TCR beta diversity correlated strongly with the percentage of naive T cells measured by flow cytometry. Since profiling was done on bulk unsorted PBMCs, naive and antigen-experienced compartments could not be conclusively compared. Compared with the aged group, the long-lived group had more naive CD4+ T cells, fewer expanded clones and increased TCR diversity, suggesting age selection. As age increased, observed TCR beta diversity per million T cells dropped in a roughly linear way, and a significant reduction was already evident by age 40. Because the CMV infection status of the donors was unknown, age-related changes in expanded clonotypes may potentially have been confounded.

The rearranged chain carries TRBV12-3 or TRBV12-4 and TRBJ1-4; 10 junctional bases match TRBD1. This sequence was found in a man between 25 and 39 years old in good health. Sequenced: blood. CDR3 reads: CASSFSGTGAEKLFF. In nucleotides, the sequence is TGTGCCAGCAGTTTCTCCGGGACAGGGGCTGAAAAACTGTTTTTT.